This TCR beta chain was documented in a study of shared clonotypes between healthy human individuals. General observations from the study: Shared clonotypes: 4.5% to 6.5% naive CD4, roughly 3.8% naive CD8, about 2.5% memory CD4, about 0.4% memory CD8.

CD8 memory fractions consisted of CD45RO+ and CCR7-negative CD45RA+ TemRA cells together. The V segment lost 1 base and the J segment 0 bases; nucleotides outside the gene matches: 9. The CDR3 runs to 20 residues. Germline V CDR1 and CDR2: SGHVS, FNYEAQ. Comment on this clone: The antigen remains unidentified.

Researchers ran the assay at a deep level. Produced via immunoSEQ multiplex PCR; TCRdb's table is partial and in-frame only. The sample lists a few hundred thousand clones, just over 95% occurring once. This clonotype was sampled from a man younger than 45 in good health. Source material: memory CD8+ T cells sorted from blood. Subset here: CD45RO+ cells pooled with CCR7-negative TemRA cells. The V call is TRBV7-6, the J call TRBJ2-7; 16 bases match TRBD2. The CDR3 coding sequence is TGTGCCAGCAGCTTAGGCGCCGGGACTAGCGGGAGGGCGAGCTCCTACGAGCAGTACTTC. The encoded protein is CASSLGAGTSGRASSYEQYF.